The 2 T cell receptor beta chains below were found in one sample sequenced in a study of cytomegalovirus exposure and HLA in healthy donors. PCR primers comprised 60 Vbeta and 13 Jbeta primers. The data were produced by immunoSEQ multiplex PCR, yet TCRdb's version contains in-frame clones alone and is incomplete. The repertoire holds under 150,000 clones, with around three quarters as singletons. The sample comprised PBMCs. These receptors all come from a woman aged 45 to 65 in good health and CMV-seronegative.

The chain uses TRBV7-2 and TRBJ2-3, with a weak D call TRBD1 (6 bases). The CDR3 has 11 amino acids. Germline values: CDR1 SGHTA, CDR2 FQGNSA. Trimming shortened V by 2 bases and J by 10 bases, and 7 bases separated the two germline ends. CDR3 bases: TGTGCCAGCAGCTTAAGGGGGTCGCAGTATTTT. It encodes CASSLRGSQYF.

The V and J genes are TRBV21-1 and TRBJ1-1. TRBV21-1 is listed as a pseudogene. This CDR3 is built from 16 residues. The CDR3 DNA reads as TGTGCCAGCAGCGGTAGACGTTGGGGAGGAGTCACTGAAGCTTTCTTT. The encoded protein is CASSGRRWGGVTEAFF.